This T cell receptor (beta chain) was observed in a study of T-cell memory formation after mild COVID-19. In the study overall: Across donors, TCR clusters were largely donor specific.

TCRdb re-analysed the 5' RACE reads in MiXCR, keeping a single row per CDR3 protein. The sample records around 470,000 distinct CDR3 sequences, about 19% being singletons. The table lists this clonotype with a few counts. Its antigen is not known. The CDR3 runs 17 residues. V dropped 8 bases and J dropped 2; count of bases not matched to a gene: 13. Study-level points and caveats: Clones shrinking between day 15 and 85 showed a balanced CD4/CD8 split, and those that grew later tilted toward CD4+. Pre-infection memory held some responding clones, suggesting pre-existing cross-reactive T cells responded. CD4+ contracting clones were found mainly in CM and EM, and CD8+ ones in EMRA.

The chain is built from TRBV12-3 or TRBV12-4 and TRBJ2-1, with TRBD1 matching 9 bases. The TCR sequence derives from an adult woman who had mild COVID-19 (a few samples of this study predate the infection). Cell type and time point are not known. The specimen sequenced was PBMCs or a T cell subset sorted from them (not recorded which). CDR3 nucleotide sequence: TGTGCCAGCGGACCACAGGGGGCCGGCCCCACCTACAATGAGCAGTTCTTC. Translation gives CASGPQGAGPTYNEQFF.